Sequencing of this TCR beta chain was carried out in a study of T-cell memory formation after mild COVID-19. TCRdb re-analysed the 5' RACE reads in MiXCR, keeping a single row per CDR3 protein. The data hold 150,000 to 200,000 distinct CDR3 sequences, with 16% observed a single time. This clonotype has a handful of counts. The source material was PBMCs or a T cell subset sorted from them (not recorded which). This sequence was found in an adult woman who had mild COVID-19 (a few samples of this study predate the infection). Cell type and time point are not known.

The CDR3 nucleotides are TGCGCCAGCAGCCAAGATCAATACAGGGGAACTGAAAAACTGTTTTTT. It translates to CASSQDQYRGTEKLFF. V is TRBV4-1 and J is TRBJ1-4; 7 bases agree with TRBD1. Germline CDR1 reads MGHRA; CDR2 reads YSYEKL. The V gene end was trimmed by 0 bases and the J gene end by 7 bases; junction bases not matched to a gene: 8. This CDR3 has 16 residues.